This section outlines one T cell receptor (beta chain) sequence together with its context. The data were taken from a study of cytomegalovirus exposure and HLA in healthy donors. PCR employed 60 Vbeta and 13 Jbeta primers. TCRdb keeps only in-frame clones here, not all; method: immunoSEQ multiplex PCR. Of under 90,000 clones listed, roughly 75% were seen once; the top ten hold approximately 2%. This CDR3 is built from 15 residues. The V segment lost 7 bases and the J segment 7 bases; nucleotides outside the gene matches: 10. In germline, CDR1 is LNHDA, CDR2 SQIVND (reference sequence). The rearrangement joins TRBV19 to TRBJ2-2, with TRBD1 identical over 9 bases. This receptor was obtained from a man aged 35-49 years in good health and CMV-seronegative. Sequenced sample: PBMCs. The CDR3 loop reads CASTPGQGHGGELFF. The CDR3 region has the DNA TGTGCCAGTACCCCCGGACAGGGGCACGGCGGGGAGCTGTTTTTT.